The 25 T cell receptor beta chains below were found in one sample sequenced in a study of blood T cell dynamics during melanoma immunotherapy. Libraries were prepared by immunoSEQ multiplex PCR; TCRdb keeps only in-frame clonotypes and omits some of them. The sample consists of tens of thousands of clones, about 90% of them appearing once. Described time point: pre-treatment baseline. The specimen comprised blood, sampled from a patient treated with checkpoint blockade. All receptors come from a human donor with melanoma.

This chain connects TRBV18 to TRBJ2-1, with D tentatively TRBD2 (7 bases). Germline V gene sequence: CDR1 KGHSH, CDR2 LQKENI. The V end was cut by 0 bases, the J end by 4 bases, with 13 bases between. The CDR3 runs to 16 residues. Written as DNA, the CDR3 is TGTGCCAGCTCACCACCGGGGGGCGGGGGATACAATGAGCAGTTCTTC. This translates into CASSPPGGGGYNEQFF.

This chain links TRBV11-2 with TRBJ1-2; D may be TRBD1 (5 bases). Deletions cut 4 bases from V and 7 bases from J, with 25 bases between. There are 17 residues in the CDR3. Germline loops: CDR1 SGHAT, CDR2 FQNNGV. The CDR3 DNA follows: TGTGCCAGCAGCTCCCTAAGGACAAAAGGAGAAAAAGTTGGCTACACCTTC. Amino acids: CASSSLRTKGEKVGYTF.

The rearrangement joins TRBV7-9 to TRBJ2-7; 8 bases are a match to TRBD1. Germline CDR1 reads SEHNR; CDR2 reads FQNEAQ (reference sequence). The CDR3 contains 15 residues. Losses at the gene ends were 4 bases for V and 3 bases for J; bases not matched to a gene: 8. This CDR3 reads CASSSTGGGNYEQYF. CDR3 nucleotides: TGTGCCAGCAGCTCTACAGGGGGAGGAAACTACGAGCAGTACTTC.

This clone was seen a few times. The chain employs TRBV7-8 and TRBJ1-2; possible D gene TRBD1, 6 bases. The germline V gene has CDR1 SGHVS and CDR2 FQNEAQ. The CDR3 runs to 15 residues. V was pared by 3 bases and J by 6 bases, with 17 bases between. The CDR3 DNA is TGTGCCAGCAGCTTGGTTGGGGGCCTAGGACATGGCTACACCTTC. It codes for CASSLVGGLGHGYTF. Filled out from reference TRBV7-8 and TRBJ1-2, the complete variable domain reads GAGVSQSPRYKVAKRGQDVALRCDPISGHVSLFWYQQALGQGPEFLTYFQNEAQLDKSGLPSDRFFAERPEGSVSTLKIQRTQQEDSAVYLCASSLVGGLGHGYTFGSGTRLTVV.

This chain links TRBV5-4 with TRBJ2-2; 8 nucleotides match TRBD1. The CDR3 length is 15 residues. In germline, CDR1 is SGHNT, CDR2 YYREEE (reference sequence). The trim removed 1 base at V and 5 bases at J, leaving 4 bases unmatched. This chain's CDR3 is CASSLPQGATGELFF. Here the CDR3 DNA reads TGTGCCAGCAGCTTGCCTCAGGGGGCTACCGGGGAGCTGTTTTTT.

The chain combines TRBV25-1 with TRBJ1-2; 11 nucleotides align to TRBD1. Germline CDR1 reads MGHDK; CDR2 reads SYGVNS. Trimming at V came to 5 bases and at J to 2 bases, leaving 4 bases not matched to a gene. The CDR3 sequence is 15 residues long. The CDR3 spells CASSSGQGENYGYTF. The CDR3 DNA is TGTGCCAGCAGTTCGGGACAGGGGGAAAACTATGGCTACACCTTC.

This clone was seen only a few times. The gene calls are TRBV19 and TRBJ2-7, with D perhaps matching TRBD1 or TRBD2 (5 bases each). The V gene's germline CDR1 is LNHDA and CDR2 SQIVND (reference sequence). Trimming shortened V by 3 bases and J by 4 bases, and 10 bases separated the two germline ends. The CDR3 extends over 13 amino acids. The CDR3 region has the DNA TGTGCCAGTAGTATTGCTGGGGGATACGAGCAGTACTTC. It encodes CASSIAGGYEQYF.

This chain connects TRBV2 to TRBJ2-7; D is undetermined. Trimming stripped 6 bases from V and 3 bases from J, with 3 bases between. This CDR3 has 10 residues. CDR1 is SNHLY and CDR2 is FYNNEI in the germline V gene. CDR3 amino acids: CASRIYEQYF. The CDR3 coding sequence is TGTGCCAGCAGGATCTACGAGCAGTACTTC.

Notes on this clone: Because the CDR3's place on the DNA is in doubt, the DNA is left out and the CDR3 is given as listed by TCRdb. The chain joins TRBV7-8 to TRBJ1-2. 18 amino acids form the CDR3, both terminal residues included. Looked up from germline, CDR1 is SGHVS and CDR2 is FQNEAQ. This chain's CDR3 is CASSGGFGAGGLLSGYTF.

This clone was picked up one time. This sequence joins TRBV30 and TRBJ1-1; 9 bases map to TRBD1. Germline CDR1 GTSNPN, CDR2 SVGIG (reference sequence). CDR3 length equals 17 residues. Losses at the gene ends were 2 bases for V and 11 bases for J; bases not matched to a gene: 21. CDR3 bases: TGTGCCTGGAGTACCCCGACAGGGGGTACGATTTCGGGGGGCGCTTTCTTT. Protein sequence: CAWSTPTGGTISGGAFF.

The genes are TRBV29-1 and TRBJ2-1; TRBD2 agrees at 8 bases. The germline V gene encodes CDR1 SQVTM and CDR2 ANQGSEA. This CDR3 is built from 14 residues. V shed 6 bases and J 3 bases; nucleotides not matched to a gene: 7. The chain's CDR3 is CSVGVAGNYNEQFF. In DNA form, the CDR3 reads TGCAGCGTGGGGGTAGCGGGGAACTACAATGAGCAGTTCTTC.

This clone has just a few counts. This rearrangement joins TRBV6-6 to TRBJ1-1; 7 bases map to TRBD1. Germline V CDR1 and CDR2: MNHNY, SVGAGI (reference sequence). V trimming: 6 bases; J trimming: 1 base; junction bases outside the gene matches: 5. CDR3 length: 14 amino acids. CDR3 in amino acids: CASSRDSKNTEAFF. The CDR3 nucleotides are TGTGCCAGCAGCCGGGACAGCAAGAACACTGAAGCTTTCTTT.

The chain links TRBV5-1 to TRBJ2-1; D not certain. Trimming shortened V by 0 bases and J by 6 bases, and 13 bases separated the two germline ends. The CDR3 runs to 15 residues. Germline V gene data show CDR1 as SGHRS and CDR2 as YFSETQ. CDR3 nucleotides: TGCGCCAGCAGCTTGGACCGGAATCCGGGCAATGAGCAGTTCTTC. Its translation: CASSLDRNPGNEQFF.

The chain has TRBV19 and TRBJ2-7, with 7 positions matching TRBD1. The CDR3 consists of 13 residues. Germline loops: CDR1 LNHDA, CDR2 SQIVND (reference sequence). V lost 3 bases, J lost 7 bases, and 6 bases stayed unmatched. Here the CDR3 reads CASSIRTGWEQYF. For the CDR3, the DNA is TGTGCCAGTAGTATCAGGACAGGTTGGGAGCAGTACTTC. Based on the CDR3 plus reference TRBV19 and TRBJ2-7, the full variable domain is DGGITQSPKYLFRKEGQNVTLSCEQNLNHDAMYWYRQDPGQGLRLIYYSQIVNDFQKGDIAEGYSVSREKKESFPLTVTSAQKNPTAFYLCASSIRTGWEQYFGPGTRLTVT.

The rearrangement uses TRBV11-3 and TRBJ2-1, with D perhaps TRBD2 (6 bases). Germline-derived CDR1 and CDR2 are SGHNT and YENEEA. V dropped 2 bases and J dropped 2 bases, with 13 bases sitting between them. The CDR3 length is 16 residues. The CDR3 loop reads CASSLSGFRTYNEQFF. In DNA form, the CDR3 reads TGTGCCAGCAGCTTAAGCGGGTTTCGGACCTACAATGAGCAGTTCTTC.

This clone was observed a single time. V and J are TRBV6-4 and TRBJ1-5, with D maybe TRBD1 (5 bases). The germline V and J ends were trimmed by 2 bases and 5 bases, with 19 bases remaining between them. CDR3 length: 17 residues. The germline gives CDR1 MRHNA, CDR2 SNTAGT. The CDR3 protein is CASSDPEGFRGDQPQHF. The CDR3 nucleotides are TGTGCCAGCAGTGACCCTGAAGGTTTCCGGGGGGATCAGCCCCAGCATTTT.

This rearrangement joins TRBV19 to TRBJ1-1, with a tentative D call TRBD1 (6 bases). This CDR3 comprises 15 residues. V shed 2 bases and J shed 2 bases, with 12 bases lying between them. Germline V CDR1 and CDR2: LNHDA, SQIVND (reference sequence). The CDR3 is CASSITPTGNTEAFF. For the CDR3, the DNA is TGTGCCAGTAGTATAACCCCGACAGGAAACACTGAAGCTTTCTTT.

This chain uses TRBV19 with TRBJ1-1; D remains ambiguous. Trimming removed 5 bases at V and 5 bases at J, with 15 bases between. Per the germline V gene, CDR1 is LNHDA and CDR2 is SQIVND (reference sequence). The CDR3 is 14 residues long. CDR3 region: CASSFLGSATEAFF. Here the CDR3 DNA reads TGTGCCAGTAGTTTCCTTGGCTCGGCGACTGAAGCTTTCTTT.

The rearrangement uses TRBV7-3 and TRBJ2-7; 7 nucleotides align to TRBD2. The CDR3 contains 13 residues. V was pared by 5 bases and J by 6 bases, with 7 bases of the junction left unmatched. Germline V lookup: CDR1 SGHTA, CDR2 FQGTGA. CDR3 loop: CASSPGGQGEQYF. DNA of the CDR3: TGTGCCAGCAGCCCGGGGGGTCAGGGCGAGCAGTACTTC.

The V and J genes are TRBV5-1 and TRBJ1-1, with TRBD1 identical over 9 bases. Germline CDR1 and CDR2: SGHRS and YFSETQ. After removal of 4 bases from V and 1 base from J, the junction contained 5 bases not matched to a gene. The CDR3 runs 15 residues. The CDR3 spells CASSTGTGPNTEAFF. CDR3 bases: TGCGCCAGCAGCACCGGGACAGGGCCGAACACTGAAGCTTTCTTT.

The rearrangement joins TRBV18 to TRBJ2-5, with unresolved D. V was shortened by 2 bases and J by 5 bases, with 12 bases between the two germline ends. The CDR3 loop spans 14 amino acids. CDR1 and CDR2 from the germline V gene are KGHSH and LQKENI. The CDR3 region is CASSPGHIGETQYF. Written as DNA, the CDR3 is TGTGCCAGCTCACCAGGTCACATTGGGGAGACCCAGTACTTC.

The chain joins TRBV5-1 to TRBJ1-1; D ambiguous. CDR3 length: 15 amino acids. Per the germline V gene, CDR1 is SGHRS and CDR2 is YFSETQ. V was clipped by 4 bases and J by 3 bases, with 16 bases between them. The CDR3 reads CASSRGFGEYTEAFF. In nucleotides, the CDR3 is TGCGCCAGCAGCCGGGGTTTTGGGGAGTACACTGAAGCTTTCTTT.

This clone is a singleton in its sample. V gene TRBV6-1 combines with J gene TRBJ2-7; D remains ambiguous. Germline loops: CDR1 MNHNS, CDR2 SASEGT. This CDR3 is 15 amino acids long. V lost 6 bases and J 0 bases, leaving 15 bases between the germline ends. CDR3 residues: CASRPSRTSSYEQYF. As DNA, the CDR3 is TGTGCCAGCAGACCCAGTCGCACAAGCTCCTACGAGCAGTACTTC.

This clone was observed a few times. This chain uses TRBV28 with TRBJ1-5, with 9 bases aligning to TRBD1. From germline, CDR1 is MDHEN and CDR2 SYDVKM. With 7 bases clipped from V and 5 bases from J, the junction kept 3 bases outside the gene matches. The CDR3 is 13 residues long. CDR3: CASIRTGDQPQHF. The CDR3 DNA sequence: TGTGCCAGCATCAGGACAGGGGATCAGCCCCAGCATTTT.

Only one count was recorded for this clone. The V call is TRBV7-2, the J call TRBJ2-2, with D unclear. The CDR3 spans 12 residues. CDR1 is SGHTA and CDR2 is FQGNSA in the germline V gene. Trimming cost V 5 bases and J 6 bases, with 7 bases left between them. The CDR3 here is CASSHVPGELFF. The CDR3 DNA reads TGTGCCAGCAGCCACGTACCCGGGGAGCTGTTTTTT. Complete variable domain (other parts from reference TRBV7-2 and TRBJ2-2): GAGVSQSPSNKVTEKGKDVELRCDPISGHTALYWYRQSLGQGLEFLIYFQGNSAPDKSGLPSDRFSAERTGGSVSTLTIQRTQQEDSAVYLCASSHVPGELFFGEGSRLTVL.